This T cell receptor beta chain is from a study of blood T cell repertoires in COVID-19. This table comes from immunoSEQ multiplex PCR, and its TCRdb copy is limited to in-frame clones, with some not included. Among under 150,000 clones listed, approximately 85% were seen once. Germline assignment: CDR1 SGHRS and CDR2 YFSETQ. The CDR3 sequence is 13 residues long. The V end was cut by 0 bases, the J end by 4 bases, with 8 bases between. The source material was peripheral blood. The V gene is TRBV5-1, the J gene TRBJ2-7; D perhaps matches TRBD1 (6 bases). The TCR comes from a woman aged 60 to 75 with COVID-19, enrolled during active disease. The CDR3 DNA sequence: TGCGCCAGCAGCTTGGGGGGGCTGTACGAGCAGTACTTC. Translating it yields CASSLGGLYEQYF.